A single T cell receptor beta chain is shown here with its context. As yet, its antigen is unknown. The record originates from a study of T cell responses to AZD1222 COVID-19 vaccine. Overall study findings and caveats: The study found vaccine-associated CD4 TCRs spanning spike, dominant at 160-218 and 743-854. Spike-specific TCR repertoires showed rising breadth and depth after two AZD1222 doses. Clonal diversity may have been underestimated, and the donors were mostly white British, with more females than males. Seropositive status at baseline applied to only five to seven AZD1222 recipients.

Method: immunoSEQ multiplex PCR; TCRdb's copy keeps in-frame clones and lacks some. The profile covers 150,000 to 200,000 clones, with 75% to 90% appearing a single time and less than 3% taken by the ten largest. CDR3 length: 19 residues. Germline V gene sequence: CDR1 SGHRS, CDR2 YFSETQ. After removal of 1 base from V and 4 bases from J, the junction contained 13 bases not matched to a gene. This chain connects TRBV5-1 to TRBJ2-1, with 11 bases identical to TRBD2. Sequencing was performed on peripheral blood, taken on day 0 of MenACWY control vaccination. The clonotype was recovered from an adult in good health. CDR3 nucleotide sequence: TGCGCCAGCAGCTTGTTAGGGGGGTCGACTAGCGGGGAATACAATGAGCAGTTCTTC. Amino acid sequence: CASSLLGGSTSGEYNEQFF.